What follows are 24 T cell receptor beta chains derived from one specimen sequenced in a study of CD8 T cells in Susac syndrome. Random hexamers were used to reverse transcribe an amount of about 0.5 to 1 ug RNA. Via MiXCR, TCRdb re-called the immunoSEQ multiplex PCR reads, giving one row per CDR3 protein. The sample has some 120,000 distinct CDR3 sequences; roughly 96% are singletons. Input material: CD4+ T cells from PBMCs. The receptors were sampled from a human donor in good health.

The chain carries TRBV12-3 or TRBV12-4 and TRBJ2-7; TRBD1 is a possible D gene (8 bases). V lost 6 bases, J lost 6 bases, and 18 bases lay in between. The CDR3 contains 14 residues. The CDR3 here is CASSPGQGGSEQYF. The CDR3, as DNA: TGTGCCAGCAGCCCCGGACAGGGAGGGAGCGAGCAGTACTTC.

The gene calls are TRBV20-1 and TRBJ1-1, with 7 bases fitting TRBD1. This CDR3 region has 14 residues. CDR1 is DFQATT and CDR2 is SNEGSKA in the germline V gene (reference sequence). The V gene end was trimmed by 5 bases and the J gene end by 0 bases; junction bases not matched to a gene: 6. The CDR3 here is CSAPDRRVNTEAFF. For the CDR3, the DNA is TGCAGTGCTCCGGACAGGCGTGTGAACACTGAAGCTTTCTTT.

CDR3 loop: CASNRDGRGEQYF. The CDR3 nucleotides read TGTGCCAGCAACCGGGACGGCCGGGGAGAGCAGTACTTC. The chain uses TRBV7-2 and TRBJ2-7, with D perhaps assigned TRBD1 or TRBD2 (5 bases each). The CDR3 runs to 13 residues. Germline V lookup: CDR1 SGHTA, CDR2 FQGNSA. V was clipped by 7 bases and J by 7 bases, with 17 bases between them. Full variable domain (remainder filled in from reference TRBV7-2 and TRBJ2-7): GAGVSQSPSNKVTEKGKDVELRCDPISGHTALYWYRQSLGQGLEFLIYFQGNSAPDKSGLPSDRFSAERTGGSVSTLTIQRTQQEDSAVYLCASNRDGRGEQYFGPGTRLTVT.

The V and J genes are TRBV6-5 and TRBJ2-2; 9 bases agree with TRBD1. CDR3 size: 15 residues. Germline CDR1 is MNHEY and CDR2 is SVGAGI. Trimming took 7 bases from V and 1 from J; bases not matched to a gene: 4. The CDR3 DNA reads TGTGCCAGCAAAAGGACAGGGGAGAACACCGGGGAGCTGTTTTTT. It codes for CASKRTGENTGELFF.

This sequence joins TRBV28 and TRBJ2-3; D may be TRBD1 (5 bases). V lost 7 bases to trimming and J lost 2 bases, with 10 bases between them. Germline loops: CDR1 MDHEN, CDR2 SYDVKM. The CDR3 loop spans 13 amino acids. In DNA form, the CDR3 reads TGTGCCAGCACCTCCGGACACACAGATACGCAGTATTTT. Its translation is CASTSGHTDTQYF.

This sequence joins TRBV3-1 and TRBJ1-2; no clear D. CDR1 and CDR2 (germline): LGHDT, YNNKEL (reference sequence). The V end was cut by 4 bases, the J end by 4 bases, with 7 bases between. This CDR3 has 12 residues. The CDR3 DNA reads TGTGCCAGCAGCCGCGCTCTCTATGGCTACACCTTC. It translates to CASSRALYGYTF.

The chain links TRBV5-1 to TRBJ2-3; possibly TRBD2 for D (6 bases). The germline V gene encodes CDR1 SGHRS and CDR2 YFSETQ. The CDR3 length is 16 residues. Trimming pared 0 bases from V and 2 bases from J, leaving 13 bases between. The CDR3 here is CASSLADSGNTDTQYF. In nucleotides, the CDR3 is TGCGCCAGCAGCTTGGCCGATAGCGGAAACACAGATACGCAGTATTTT.

V and J are TRBV2 and TRBJ2-7, with TRBD2 matching 10 bases. Trimming took 4 bases from V and 4 from J; bases not matched to a gene: 4. In germline, CDR1 is SNHLY, CDR2 FYNNEI. The CDR3 runs 14 residues. This CDR3 is CASSVNSGRYEQYF. CDR3 sequence (DNA): TGTGCCAGCAGTGTTAATAGCGGGAGGTACGAGCAGTACTTC.

The chain recombines TRBV29-1 with TRBJ1-1, with no clear D. The CDR3 is made up of 12 amino acids. The V gene's germline CDR1 is SQVTM and CDR2 ANQGSEA. The V and J ends lost 5 bases and 4 bases respectively, with 11 bases between them. CDR3 coding DNA: TGCAGCGTTCGTGTGGGTTTCACTGAAGCTTTCTTT. Its protein product is CSVRVGFTEAFF.

The gene calls are TRBV6-6 and TRBJ2-5; D is possibly TRBD1 or TRBD2 (5 bases each). Germline V lookup: CDR1 MNHNY, CDR2 SVGAGI (reference sequence). This CDR3 has 15 amino acids. V lost 0 bases and J lost 5, with 13 bases in between. CDR3 DNA: TGTGCCAGCAGTTACTCCTTCCCAGGGACGGAGACCCAGTACTTC. This sequence encodes CASSYSFPGTETQYF.

V is TRBV7-9 and J is TRBJ2-1, with D hard to call. Trimming took 6 bases from V and 5 from J, leaving 17 bases between them. CDR1 is SEHNR and CDR2 is FQNEAQ in the germline V gene (reference sequence). CDR3 length: 15 amino acids. CDR3 nucleotides: TGTGCCAGCAGTTTGACGGTCGGAATTAACAATGAGCAGTTCTTC. This sequence encodes CASSLTVGINNEQFF.

This clonotype was seen just once. The rearrangement joins TRBV20-1 to TRBJ2-3, with unresolved D. The CDR3 covers 13 residues. V was clipped by 3 bases and J by 4 bases, with 11 bases between them. Germline V gene sequence: CDR1 DFQATT, CDR2 SNEGSKA (reference sequence). The CDR3 region has the DNA TGCAGTGCTAGTCGCCCTTTGCCAGATACGCAGTATTTT. Translated: CSASRPLPDTQYF.

The rearrangement links TRBV29-1 to TRBJ2-5; possibly TRBD1 or TRBD2 for D (5 bases each). Germline values: CDR1 SQVTM, CDR2 ANQGSEA. The CDR3 is made up of 13 amino acids. Trimming removed 1 base from V and 5 bases from J, with 11 bases in between. CDR3: CSVEGREKETQYF. The CDR3 coding sequence is TGCAGCGTTGAAGGCAGGGAGAAGGAGACCCAGTACTTC.

This clonotype was counted a single time. The rearrangement joins TRBV29-1 to TRBJ2-5; no firm D call. The germline V gene encodes CDR1 SQVTM and CDR2 ANQGSEA. V was clipped by 3 bases and J by 4 bases, with 9 bases between them. The CDR3 is 12 amino acids. This chain's CDR3 is CSVDGYRETQYF. The CDR3 DNA follows: TGCAGCGTTGACGGGTATCGAGAGACCCAGTACTTC.

This rearrangement joins TRBV5-1 to TRBJ2-2; a possible D gene is TRBD1 (6 bases). The V gene's germline CDR1 is SGHRS and CDR2 YFSETQ. The ends were cut back, 4 bases at V and 5 bases at J, with 15 bases in the middle. The CDR3 extends over 15 amino acids. CDR3 in DNA: TGCGCCAGCAGCCTAGGACAGACGGGGACCGGGGAGCTGTTTTTT. Its protein product is CASSLGQTGTGELFF.

The V gene is TRBV5-1, the J gene TRBJ2-3; perhaps TRBD1 as D (5 bases). The V end was cut by 4 bases, the J end by 7 bases, with 25 bases between. Germline lookup yields CDR1 SGHRS and CDR2 YFSETQ. The CDR3 contains 17 residues. The CDR3 is CASSNGVGLVVPNTQYF. The CDR3 DNA reads TGCGCCAGCAGCAATGGAGTGGGGCTAGTTGTACCTAATACGCAGTATTTT. The full variable domain, with the rest looked up from reference TRBV5-1 and TRBJ2-3, is KAGVTQTPRYLIKTRGQQVTLSCSPISGHRSVSWYQQTPGQGLQFLFEYFSETQRNKGNFPGRFSGRQFSNSRSEMNVSTLELGDSALYLCASSNGVGLVVPNTQYFGPGTRLTVL.

The V and J genes are TRBV29-1 and TRBJ2-7; D might be TRBD2 (7 bases). CDR1 is SQVTM and CDR2 is ANQGSEA in the germline V gene. V lost 4 bases, J lost 1 base, and 23 bases lay in between. The CDR3 is 17 amino acids. The CDR3 DNA reads TGCAGCGTTGGGGGGGGGAAACGGGCAGGGGTATCCTACGAGCAGTACTTC. This encodes CSVGGGKRAGVSYEQYF.

This chain connects TRBV18 to TRBJ2-1; D ambiguous. The V end was cut by 3 bases, the J end by 6 bases, with 3 bases between. Germline V gene sequence: CDR1 KGHSH, CDR2 LQKENI. The CDR3 is 11 residues long. CDR3 in amino acids: CASSPLNEQFF. The CDR3 bases are TGTGCCAGCTCACCTCTCAATGAGCAGTTCTTC.

As concerns this clonotype: A read error may account for a junction end that differs from germline. The chain couples TRBV5-1 to TRBJ2-6; D is possibly TRBD2 (5 bases). The V gene's germline CDR1 is SGHRS and CDR2 YFSETQ. This CDR3 is built from 15 residues. CDR3 DNA sequence: TGTGCCAGCAGCTTGGGGAGCTCTGGGGCCAACGTCCTGACTTTC. Amino acids: CASSLGSSGANVLTF.

The chain uses TRBV29-1 and TRBJ1-1; weak D call: TRBD1 (6 bases). The CDR3 runs to 14 residues. Germline lookup yields CDR1 SQVTM and CDR2 ANQGSEA. V lost 3 bases and J 7 bases, leaving 18 bases between the germline ends. CDR3 DNA: TGCAGCGTTGATTCCGGGGGCCGCCCCAATGAAGCTTTCTTT. This translates into CSVDSGGRPNEAFF.

The genes are TRBV28 and TRBJ2-1, with a tentative D call TRBD1 (5 bases). Germline loops: CDR1 MDHEN, CDR2 SYDVKM. The CDR3 consists of 13 residues. Trimming removed 6 bases from V and 7 bases from J, with 13 bases in between. CDR3 nucleotides: TGTGCCAGCAGAAGGACGAAGGGGAATGAGCAGTTCTTC. Amino acid sequence: CASRRTKGNEQFF.

The gene calls are TRBV12-3 or TRBV12-4 and TRBJ2-7; 7 bases are shared with TRBD2. The CDR3 runs 15 residues. Trimming cost V 2 bases and J 0 bases; bases outside gene matches: 4. CDR3 coding DNA: TGTGCCAGCAGTTTAAACGGGGGGAGCTCCTACGAGCAGTACTTC. Protein: CASSLNGGSSYEQYF.

The chain is built from TRBV20-1 and TRBJ2-1, with TRBD2 matching over 8 bases. Germline trimming cut 3 bases from V and 5 bases from J; bases unmatched to any gene: 3. Per germline, CDR1 DFQATT and CDR2 SNEGSKA (reference sequence). The CDR3 covers 13 residues. The CDR3 bases are TGCAGTGCTAGGCGGGGGGCGGACAATGAGCAGTTCTTC. It is translated as CSARRGADNEQFF.

This chain uses TRBV28 with TRBJ2-7; D gene unclear. The CDR3 is 11 residues long. V shed 9 bases and J shed 5 bases, with 11 bases lying between them. CDR1 MDHEN and CDR2 SYDVKM come from the germline V gene. The CDR3: CASVGLDEQYF. CDR3 nucleotide sequence: TGTGCCAGTGTCGGGCTGGACGAGCAGTACTTC.